Following are 12 T cell receptor beta chains from one sample sequenced in a study of Graves' ophthalmopathy and Graves' hyperthyroidism. CDR3 regions of TCR beta were amplified from RNA transcripts. Second-round multiplex PCR followed a first-round RT-PCR using HTBI primers. TCRdb processed the multiplex PCR reads anew with MiXCR; each CDR3 protein has one entry. The profile shows 200,000 to 250,000 distinct CDR3 sequences, 25% to 35% of them singletons. The sequenced sample was peripheral blood. The receptors originated from a man in his fifties with Graves' ophthalmopathy.

This chain links TRBV11-3 with TRBJ2-5; D gene uncertain. Deletions cut 8 bases from V and 0 bases from J, with 10 bases between. The CDR3 consists of 13 residues. Germline values: CDR1 SGHNT, CDR2 YENEEA. The CDR3 is CASGLGYQETQYF. The CDR3 DNA sequence: TGTGCCAGCGGCCTAGGCTACCAAGAGACCCAGTACTTC.

V gene TRBV12-3 or TRBV12-4 combines with J gene TRBJ1-2, with 8 nucleotides matching TRBD1. The CDR3 is 15 amino acids. V shed 6 bases and J 4 bases; nucleotides not matched to a gene: 10. The CDR3 reads CASSSTGTGVYGYTF. The CDR3 DNA reads TGTGCCAGCAGCAGCACCGGGACAGGCGTCTATGGCTACACCTTC.

The CDR3 region has the DNA TGTGCCAGCAGTTCCCGCAACCCCTTCGGACTAGCGGGAGAGACCCAGTACTTC. Encoded protein: CASSSRNPFGLAGETQYF. The chain links TRBV27 to TRBJ2-5; 11 bases are shared with TRBD2. Germline CDR1 is MNHEY and CDR2 is SMNVEV (reference sequence). The CDR3 has 18 amino acids. With 4 bases clipped from V and 4 bases from J, the junction kept 14 bases outside the gene matches.

The rearrangement joins TRBV6-1 to TRBJ2-5, with 9 nucleotides matching TRBD2. J was trimmed by 5 bases and V by 5 bases; bases with no gene match: 12. Germline CDR1 MNHNS, CDR2 SASEGT. The CDR3 has 16 amino acids. CDR3 residues: CASSQGDWRGGETQYF. The CDR3 DNA reads as TGTGCCAGCAGTCAAGGGGACTGGCGGGGGGGCGAGACCCAGTACTTC.

The V gene is TRBV25-1, the J gene TRBJ1-1; unclear D gene. The CDR3 has 14 residues. Germline lookup yields CDR1 MGHDK and CDR2 SYGVNS. V was pared by 2 bases and J by 4 bases, with 11 bases between. CDR3 sequence (DNA): TGTGCCAGCAGTGAAGTAAGGGATAGCACTGAAGCTTTCTTT. As protein: CASSEVRDSTEAFF.

This clonotype was detected many times. The chain links TRBV24-1 to TRBJ2-5; TRBD1 agrees at 9 bases. The CDR3 has 15 residues. Per the germline V gene, CDR1 is KGHDR and CDR2 is SFDVKD. V dropped 4 bases and J dropped 3; count of bases not matched to a gene: 5. Here the CDR3 reads CATSEDRDREETQYF. CDR3 DNA: TGTGCCACCAGTGAGGACCGGGACAGGGAAGAGACCCAGTACTTC.

The chain has TRBV11-2 and TRBJ2-5, with 9 bases matching TRBD1. The CDR3 is 15 residues long. CDR1 is SGHAT, CDR2 FQNNGV, per germline. V gave up 6 bases and J gave up 5 bases; unmatched junction bases: 10. CDR3 sequence reads: CASSFQPDRGETQYF. The CDR3 region has the DNA TGTGCCAGCAGTTTTCAACCGGACAGGGGTGAGACCCAGTACTTC.

Ten or more counts support this clonotype. This sequence joins TRBV28 and TRBJ2-7; D might be TRBD1 (6 bases). CDR1 and CDR2 from the germline V gene are MDHEN and SYDVKM. The CDR3 contains 15 residues. Trimming shortened V by 1 base and J by 3 bases, and 13 bases separated the two germline ends. In nucleotides, the CDR3 is TGTGCCAGCAGTTTATTCGACGGACAGCTCTACGAGCAGTACTTC. Translating gives CASSLFDGQLYEQYF.

In its sample, this clonotype was seen many times. The rearrangement joins TRBV12-5 to TRBJ1-2; D perhaps matches TRBD1 (6 bases). Germline V gives CDR1 LGHNT, CDR2 FRNRAP. Trimming shortened V by 5 bases and J by 0 bases, and 10 bases separated the two germline ends. The CDR3 consists of 14 residues. CDR3 amino acids: CASGRQGTNYGYTF. The CDR3 coding sequence is TGTGCTAGTGGTCGGCAGGGGACTAACTATGGCTACACCTTC.

The rearrangement uses TRBV6-1 and TRBJ2-5; D may match TRBD1 or TRBD2 (5 bases each). Trimming cost V 6 bases and J 5 bases, with 13 bases left between them. Germline lookup yields CDR1 MNHNS and CDR2 SASEGT. This CDR3 comprises 13 residues. CDR3 bases: TGTGCCAGCAGGGCCCTAGGGGAGGAGACCCAGTACTTC. This sequence encodes CASRALGEETQYF.

The J gene is TRBJ1-6, the V gene TRBV6-2 or TRBV6-3; D not certain. The CDR3 runs 15 residues. Germline assignment: CDR1 MNHEY and CDR2 SVGEGT. The V end was cut by 3 bases, the J end by 6 bases, with 12 bases between. CDR3 DNA sequence: TGTGCCAGCAGTTATGCGGTGACCCCTAATTCACCCCTCCACTTT. It yields the protein CASSYAVTPNSPLHF.

This clonotype was counted many times. The rearrangement links TRBV5-1 to TRBJ2-7, with D possibly TRBD2 on 6 matching bases. CDR1 and CDR2 from the germline V gene are SGHRS and YFSETQ. The CDR3 extends over 14 amino acids. Trimming removed 7 bases at V and 1 base at J, with 15 bases between. CDR3 nucleotides: TGCGCCAGCGGAGAGCCTAGCGAGTCCTACGAGCAGTACTTC. This encodes CASGEPSESYEQYF.